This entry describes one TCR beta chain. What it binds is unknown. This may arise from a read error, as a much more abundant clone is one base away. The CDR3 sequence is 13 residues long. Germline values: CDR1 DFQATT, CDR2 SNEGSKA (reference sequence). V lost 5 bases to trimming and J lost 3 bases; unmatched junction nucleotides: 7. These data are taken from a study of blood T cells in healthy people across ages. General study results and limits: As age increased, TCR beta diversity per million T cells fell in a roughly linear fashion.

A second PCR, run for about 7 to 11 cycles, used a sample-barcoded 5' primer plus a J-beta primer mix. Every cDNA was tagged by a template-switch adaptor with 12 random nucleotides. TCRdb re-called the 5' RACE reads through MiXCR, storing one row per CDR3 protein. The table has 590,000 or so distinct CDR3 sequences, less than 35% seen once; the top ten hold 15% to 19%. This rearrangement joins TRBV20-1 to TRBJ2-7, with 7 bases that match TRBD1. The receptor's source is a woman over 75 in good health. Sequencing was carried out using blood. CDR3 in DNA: TGCAGTGCTGGTTCGGGACAGTGCTACGAGCAGTACTTC. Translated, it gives CSAGSGQCYEQYF.